The clone carrying this T cell receptor (beta chain) has only one observation. This sample was included in a study of cytomegalovirus exposure and HLA in healthy donors. The V and J ends lost 11 bases and 4 bases respectively, with 14 bases between them. This CDR3 comprises 13 residues. Germline values: CDR1 MNHEY, CDR2 SVGAGI. The PCR employed 60 Vbeta primers together with 13 Jbeta primers. Measured with immunoSEQ multiplex PCR; TCRdb has only the in-frame clones, and not every one. The sample holds about 180,000 clones; roughly 84% are singletons and the top ten take roughly 1%. Sequencing used PBMCs. The origin of this receptor is a man aged 25 to 40 in good health and CMV-seronegative. This chain uses TRBV6-5 with TRBJ1-4, with D possibly being TRBD1 (5 bases). The CDR3 reads CACSVQDNEKLFF. CDR3 DNA sequence: TGTGCCTGCTCGGTACAGGATAATGAAAAACTGTTTTTT.